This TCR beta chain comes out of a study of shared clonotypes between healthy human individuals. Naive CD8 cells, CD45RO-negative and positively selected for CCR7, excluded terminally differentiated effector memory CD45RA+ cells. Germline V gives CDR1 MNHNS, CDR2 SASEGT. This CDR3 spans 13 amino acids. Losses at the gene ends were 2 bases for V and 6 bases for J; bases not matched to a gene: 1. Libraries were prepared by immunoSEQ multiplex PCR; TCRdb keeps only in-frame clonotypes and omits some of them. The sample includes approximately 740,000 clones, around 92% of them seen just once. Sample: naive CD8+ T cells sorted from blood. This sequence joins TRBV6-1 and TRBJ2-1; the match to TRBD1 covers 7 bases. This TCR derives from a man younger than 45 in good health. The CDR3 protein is CASSETGVNEQFF. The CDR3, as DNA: TGTGCCAGCAGTGAAACAGGGGTCAATGAGCAGTTCTTC.